The present entry profiles one TCR beta chain with its context. These data originate in a study of blood T cell repertoires in COVID-19. Overall study: The origin of the acute and convalescent COVID-19 samples was the United States, Italy and Spain.

The CDR3 is 16 residues long. The V and J ends lost 4 bases and 2 bases, in that order; junction bases with no gene match: 5. Germline-derived CDR1 and CDR2 are LNHDA and SQIVND (reference sequence). In the original processing: Researchers report that nucleated cell counts were estimated from reference gene primer amplification. TCRdb's table, derived via immunoSEQ multiplex PCR, lists solely in-frame clones and lacks some. The DNA gave D and trimming, while V, J and clone size come from that table. In the table there are under 200,000 clones, approximately 81% of which are singletons. V usage is TRBV19 and J usage is TRBJ2-2; 9 nucleotides agree with TRBD2. This sequence originates from a woman between 65 and 79 years old with COVID-19, enrolled during active disease. The specimen was peripheral blood. CDR3 DNA: TGTGCCAGTAGTACACCGGGACTAGCCAACACCGGGGAGCTGTTTTTT. Protein: CASSTPGLANTGELFF.